This T cell receptor (beta chain) came from a study of vaccination and CD4 T cells after COVID-19. Background on the study: Two mRNA vaccine doses were given, either BNT162b2 or mRNA-1273. Study outcomes and limitations: Apart from involving relatively few convalescent patients, the work omitted early post-infection timepoints.

Trimming stripped 2 bases from V and 8 bases from J, with 12 bases between. The germline gives CDR1 MDHEN, CDR2 SYDVKM. The CDR3 is 13 residues long. On this clonotype: Its cognate antigen is unknown.

Treatment in this sample: 10-day PBMC culture with coronavirus spike peptide pools or control peptides (ViraFEST assay). Negative selection recovered the CD4+ T cells once they had spent about 10 days in culture. Cultured CD4+ T cells had their DNA profiled by the Oncomine TCR Beta short-read assay. MiXCR was run by TCRdb on the PCR reads, yielding one entry per CDR3 protein. The profile covers some 21,000 distinct CDR3 sequences, with less than 60% appearing a single time and roughly 9% taken by the ten largest. This TCR was recovered from a human donor who had recovered from COVID-19. The sample comprised CD4+ T cells from blood, cultured in vitro. The chain uses TRBV28 and TRBJ1-1, with TRBD1 as a possible D gene (6 bases). The CDR3 loop is CASSLTGQTEAFF. The CDR3 DNA reads TGTGCCAGCAGTTTAACCGGACAGACCGAAGCTTTCTTT.